This T cell receptor (beta chain) was retrieved from a study of cytomegalovirus exposure and HLA in healthy donors. Whole-study results and caveats: Later, an analysis found that TCR clusters from the first cohort tended to co-occur in the roughly 110 validation repertoires.

Sequencing was performed with immunoSEQ multiplex PCR; in TCRdb, only in-frame clones are kept and a portion is missing. Of about 150,000 clones in the sample, just under 85% are singletons; the top ten hold just under 30%. In regard to this clone: Its antigen is not known.

The germline gives CDR1 MRHNA, CDR2 SNTAGT. The CDR3 runs 13 residues. V was pared by 5 bases and J by 4 bases, with 11 bases between. V gene TRBV6-4 combines with J gene TRBJ1-2; tentatively, D is TRBD1 (6 bases). This TCR came from a man aged 30 to 39 in good health and CMV-seropositive. The sample consisted of PBMCs. In DNA form, the CDR3 reads TGTGCCAGCAGTATGGGGGCGAGCTATGGCTACACCTTC. Its translation: CASSMGASYGYTF.